This TCR beta chain appears in the sequencing data of a study of T cell repertoires in cytomegalovirus infection. The wider study: HLA-B-restricted CMV epitopes that are well studied, plus recently identified HLA-C-restricted ones, were used by the study. Signatures in public TCR beta sequences pointed to both CMV infection and matching HLA type.

TCRdb used MiXCR to reprocess the reads, holding one entry per CDR3 protein. The sample lists some 590,000 distinct CDR3 sequences, 40% occurring once. About this clonotype: The antigen is unknown.

Per germline, CDR1 SGHRS and CDR2 YFSETQ. CDR3 size: 16 residues. Trimming cost V 0 bases and J 3 bases, with 15 bases left between them. Study conclusions and caveats: CMV carriers with the relevant HLA were identified by cumulative public TCR beta family frequency. It was HLA-C-restricted CMV-specific TCR beta clonotypes that dominated the response ex vivo.

The clonotype originates from a human donor in good health (CMV status not recorded). Some clones in this sample may be carry-over from other donors' samples. The rearrangement joins TRBV5-1 to TRBJ2-5; D is tentatively TRBD1 or TRBD2 (7 bases each). The sample here was cultured PBMCs, taken from culture after CMV antigen stimulation. The CDR3 sequence: CASSLAAGDSKETQYF. The CDR3, as DNA: TGCGCCAGCAGCTTGGCGGCGGGGGACAGCAAAGAGACCCAGTACTTC.